The clone carrying this T cell receptor (beta chain) was recorded a few times. Assay used: immunoSEQ multiplex PCR; TCRdb lists only in-frame clones, some missing. This table holds approximately 760,000 clones, approximately 83% found once. These data originate in a study of shared T cell receptors in the human thymus. This CDR3 has 13 residues. V was pared by 6 bases and J by 6 bases, with 15 bases between. The data were also submitted as part of a second study, on human thymus T cells.

Source material: thymocytes. The chain has TRBV5-3 and TRBJ1-2, with TRBD1 as a possible D gene (5 bases). TRBV5-3 carries the ORF label, with uncertain function. The source of this sequence is a girl under two years old with a congenital heart defect. CDR3 residues: CARTPTVPNGYTF. The DNA of the CDR3 is TGTGCCAGAACCCCGACAGTACCCAATGGCTACACCTTC.